The subject of this entry is one TCR beta chain. Its matching antigen is unknown. The data stem from a study of spatial heterogeneity in lung cancer. Study background: Researchers sequenced follow-up PBMC samples if they had them, and these came a median of about 22 months after resection. Study-wide results and caveats: At tumor resection, ubiquitous expanded TCRs were detected in blood more often than later.

J lost 2 bases, V lost 5 bases, and 9 bases had no gene match. In germline, CDR1 is SGHTA, CDR2 FQGNSA. The CDR3 has 18 residues. Time point indicated: blood at routine non-recurrence follow-up after resection. The study sequenced unsorted whole RNA from tumor, nontumor lung or frozen PBMC. Every TCR cDNA molecule carried a tag that served as a unique molecular identifier. MiXCR, applied by TCRdb to the 5' RACE reads, yields one record per CDR3 protein. The sample yields 20,000 to 30,000 distinct CDR3 sequences, approximately 5.6% seen once. The chain combines TRBV7-2 with TRBJ2-6, with 10 nucleotides matching TRBD1. The sample here was PBMCs, taken at follow-up. The TCR comes from a male donor with early-stage non-small cell lung cancer. The CDR3 reads CASSPDRGRFAGANVLTF. DNA for the CDR3: TGTGCCAGCAGCCCAGACAGGGGGCGGTTCGCTGGGGCCAACGTCCTGACTTTC.